The 15 T cell receptor beta chains listed next were all sequenced from one sample in a study of blood T cell repertoires in COVID-19. The assay was immunoSEQ multiplex PCR, and TCRdb's table has in-frame clones only and misses some. The sample lists about 140,000 clones; nearly 85% were seen once. Sequencing was done on a sample of PBMCs or T cells enriched from blood (not recorded which). The source of these receptors is a man aged 50-60 years in a cohort exposed to, infected with or recovered from COVID-19 (not recorded which).

The chain has TRBV3-1 (or the pseudogene TRBV3-2) and TRBJ1-2, with D hard to call. CDR1 and CDR2 from the germline V gene are LGHDT and YNNKEL (reference sequence). The CDR3 is 13 residues long. The V end lost 1 base, the J end lost 2 bases, and 5 bases lay between the germline ends. CDR3 protein: CASSQAENYGYTF. As DNA, the CDR3 is TGTGCCAGCAGCCAAGCGGAGAACTATGGCTACACCTTC.

The chain couples TRBV7-2 to TRBJ2-2; perhaps TRBD2 as D (6 bases). With 4 bases removed from V and 7 bases from J, the gap between germline ends came to 10 bases. The CDR3 consists of 13 residues. From germline, CDR1 is SGHTA and CDR2 FQGNSA. CDR3 nucleotide sequence: TGTGCCAGCAGCTCCCTGCGGGGCGGGGAGCTGTTTTTT. This codes for CASSSLRGGELFF.

This clone was observed a single time. V gene TRBV28 combines with J gene TRBJ1-4; no definite D call. With 2 bases removed from V and 8 bases from J, the gap between germline ends came to 6 bases. This CDR3 is built from 12 residues. Germline loops: CDR1 MDHEN, CDR2 SYDVKM. CDR3 amino acids: CASSLVVEKLFF. CDR3 nucleotides: TGTGCCAGCAGTTTAGTAGTGGAAAAACTGTTTTTT.

This clone was found once. V and J are TRBV25-1 and TRBJ1-2; D gene uncertain. The germline V gene has CDR1 MGHDK and CDR2 SYGVNS. The ends were cut back, 4 bases at V and 0 bases at J, with 6 bases in the middle. The CDR3 extends over 13 amino acids. The CDR3 region has the DNA TGTGCCAGCAGTGCGGGAGCTAACTATGGCTACACCTTC. Protein sequence: CASSAGANYGYTF.

The count of this clone is one. This chain links TRBV2 with TRBJ1-2; D is perhaps TRBD1 (5 bases). The germline CDR1 and CDR2 sequences are SNHLY and FYNNEI. V was shortened by 3 bases and J by 4 bases, with 9 bases between the two germline ends. The CDR3 has 13 residues. This CDR3 reads CASSEGGGYGYTF. CDR3 nucleotides: TGTGCCAGCAGTGAGGGGGGTGGCTATGGCTACACCTTC.

This clone was seen only a few times. The genes are TRBV6-5 and TRBJ1-5; D gene uncertain. Trimming stripped 2 bases from V and 7 bases from J, with 12 bases between. Germline CDR1 is MNHEY and CDR2 is SVGAGI. The CDR3 length is 14 residues. The chain's CDR3 is CASSYGGRGQPQHF. CDR3 in DNA: TGTGCCAGCAGTTACGGCGGGCGAGGACAGCCCCAGCATTTT.

This clone was detected only once. The chain recombines TRBV5-7 with TRBJ1-2; 9 bases are shared with TRBD1. TRBV5-7 falls under the ORF class, with uncertain function. The CDR3 runs 17 residues. The J segment lost 1 base and the V segment lost 0 bases, leaving 7 bases of the junction unmatched. The CDR3 DNA reads TGTGCCAGCAGCTTGGAATCCGGGACAGGGCTTAACTATGGCTACACCTTC. Translation gives CASSLESGTGLNYGYTF.

The V and J genes are TRBV4-3 and TRBJ1-2, with D possibly matching TRBD1 (6 bases). The CDR3 has 15 amino acids. The germline CDR1 and CDR2 sequences are LGHNA and YSLEER. The ends were cut back, 5 bases at V and 3 bases at J, with 16 bases in the middle. The CDR3 here is CASSTRQASDYGYTF. The CDR3, as DNA: TGCGCCAGCAGCACCCGACAGGCCTCCGACTATGGCTACACCTTC.

The genes are TRBV25-1 and TRBJ2-7; 9 bases align to TRBD2. Trimming at V came to 3 bases and at J to 3 bases, leaving 6 bases not matched to a gene. Germline assignment: CDR1 MGHDK and CDR2 SYGVNS. The CDR3 runs 15 residues. The chain's CDR3 is CASSEGSSGIYEQYF. The CDR3 DNA follows: TGTGCCAGCAGTGAGGGGTCTAGCGGGATCTACGAGCAGTACTTC.

The chain joins TRBV28 to TRBJ2-1; possible D gene TRBD2, 6 bases. The V gene lost 6 bases and the J gene lost 9 bases, with 12 bases spanning the gap. Germline lookup yields CDR1 MDHEN and CDR2 SYDVKM. This CDR3 spans 12 amino acids. The CDR3 coding sequence is TGTGCCAGCAGCTGGGACTCGGGTGAGCAGTTCTTC. Encoded protein: CASSWDSGEQFF.

V is TRBV5-8 and J is TRBJ1-2, with D possibly matching TRBD1 (6 bases). CDR1 and CDR2 (germline): SGHTS, YDEGEE. With 4 bases removed from V and 4 bases from J, the gap between germline ends came to 17 bases. This CDR3 region has 15 residues. CDR3 nucleotide sequence: TGTGCCAGCAGCCCCGGGGCGGGGGCCGCCTATGGCTACACCTTC. It codes for CASSPGAGAAYGYTF.

This clone was observed a handful of times. The rearrangement links TRBV10-3 to TRBJ1-2; D might be TRBD1 (5 bases). V was clipped by 6 bases and J by 4 bases, with 18 bases between them. This CDR3 spans 15 amino acids. Per the germline V gene, CDR1 is ENHRY and CDR2 is SYGVKD. Here the CDR3 reads CAISESQGRRYGYTF. The DNA of the CDR3 is TGTGCCATCAGCGAATCGCAGGGTCGACGCTATGGCTACACCTTC.

This sequence joins TRBV6-5 and TRBJ2-5, with a possible D match to TRBD2 (6 bases). The CDR3 totals 16 residues. V lost 2 bases, J lost 4 bases, and 17 bases lay in between. From germline, CDR1 is MNHEY and CDR2 SVGAGI. The DNA for the CDR3 is TGTGCCAGCAGTTACCGGAGGGCAGGGCCTCTAGAGACCCAGTACTTC. It encodes CASSYRRAGPLETQYF.

The chain combines TRBV6-6 with TRBJ1-2; 7 bases line up with TRBD1. The CDR3 loop spans 15 amino acids. V gave up 2 bases and J gave up 4 bases; unmatched junction bases: 7. The germline V gene encodes CDR1 MNHNY and CDR2 SVGAGI (reference sequence). The CDR3 protein is CASSYGWTGGYGYTF. The CDR3 DNA is TGTGCCAGCAGTTACGGATGGACAGGAGGCTATGGCTACACCTTC.

This sequence joins TRBV6-5 and TRBJ2-7; 9 nucleotides agree with TRBD2. The V gene end was trimmed by 5 bases and the J gene end by 0 bases; junction bases not matched to a gene: 2. Germline-derived CDR1 and CDR2 are MNHEY and SVGAGI. This CDR3 is 14 amino acids long. The DNA of the CDR3 is TGTGCCAGCAGTCTAGCGGGATCCTCCTACGAGCAGTACTTC. It yields the protein CASSLAGSSYEQYF.